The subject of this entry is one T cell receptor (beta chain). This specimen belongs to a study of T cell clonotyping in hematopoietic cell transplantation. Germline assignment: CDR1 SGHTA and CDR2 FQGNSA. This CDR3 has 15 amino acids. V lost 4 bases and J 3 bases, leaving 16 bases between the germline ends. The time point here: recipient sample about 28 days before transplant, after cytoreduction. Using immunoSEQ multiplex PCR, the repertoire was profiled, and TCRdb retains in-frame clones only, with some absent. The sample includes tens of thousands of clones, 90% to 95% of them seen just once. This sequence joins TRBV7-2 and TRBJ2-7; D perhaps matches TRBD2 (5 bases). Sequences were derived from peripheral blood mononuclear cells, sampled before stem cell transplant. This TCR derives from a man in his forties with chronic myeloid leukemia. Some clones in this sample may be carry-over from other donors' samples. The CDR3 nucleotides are TGTGCCAGCAGCTCCCCCCAAAGGAGGTACTACGAGCAGTACTTC. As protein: CASSSPQRRYYEQYF.